This T cell receptor beta chain was identified in a study of response to subunit inactivated influenza vaccine. MiXCR, run by TCRdb on the RT-PCR reads, gives a single entry per CDR3 protein. The repertoire has hundreds of thousands of distinct CDR3 sequences, approximately 11% of them found once; the top ten carry 10% to 15%. Germline lookup yields CDR1 MDHEN and CDR2 SYDVKM. J gave up 2 bases and V 5 bases, and 11 bases lay outside the gene matches. This CDR3 comprises 16 residues. Sequencing was performed on PBMCs from blood, taken around seven weeks after vaccination. The gene calls are TRBV28 and TRBJ2-7; TRBD2 agrees at 8 bases. The receptor was isolated from a man aged 50-60 years who received an inactivated influenza vaccine. CDR3 amino acids: CASSRSAGGTTYEQYF. The CDR3 DNA reads TGTGCCAGCAGTCGCTCGGCGGGAGGCACCACCTACGAGCAGTACTTC.